The TCR beta chain under discussion was sequenced for a study of cytomegalovirus exposure and HLA in healthy donors. PCR primers comprised 60 Vbeta and 13 Jbeta primers. TCRdb keeps only in-frame clones here, not all; method: immunoSEQ multiplex PCR. The sample carries 100,000 to 150,000 clones, about 73% recorded once. Study-wide results and caveats: Later work showed greater clonal expansion in HLA-associated TCR beta chains than in equally common others.

As to this clone: The antigen is unknown.

Sequencing was carried out using PBMCs. The sequence was collected from a human donor in good health.

CDR3: CASSLGQGTSSYNSPLHF. The CDR3 nucleotides are TGTGCCAGCAGTCTCGGACAGGGGACAAGCTCCTATAATTCACCCCTCCACTTT. The chain has TRBV7-9 and TRBJ1-6; 9 bases fit TRBD1. V lost 6 bases and J lost 0; bases outside the gene matches: 9. The germline gives CDR1 SEHNR, CDR2 FQNEAQ (reference sequence). This CDR3 is built from 18 residues.